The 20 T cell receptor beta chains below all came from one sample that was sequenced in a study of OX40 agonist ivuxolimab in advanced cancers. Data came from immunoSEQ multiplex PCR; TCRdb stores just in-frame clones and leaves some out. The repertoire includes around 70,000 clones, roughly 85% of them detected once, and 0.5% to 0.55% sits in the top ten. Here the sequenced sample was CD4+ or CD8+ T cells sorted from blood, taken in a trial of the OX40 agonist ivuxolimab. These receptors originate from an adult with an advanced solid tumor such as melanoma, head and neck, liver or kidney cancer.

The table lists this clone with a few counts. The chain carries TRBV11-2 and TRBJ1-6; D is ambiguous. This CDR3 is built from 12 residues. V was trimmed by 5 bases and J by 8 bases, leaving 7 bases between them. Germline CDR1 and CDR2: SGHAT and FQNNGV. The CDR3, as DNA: TGTGCCAGCAGCGTGAGCGATTCACCCCTCCACTTT. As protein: CASSVSDSPLHF.

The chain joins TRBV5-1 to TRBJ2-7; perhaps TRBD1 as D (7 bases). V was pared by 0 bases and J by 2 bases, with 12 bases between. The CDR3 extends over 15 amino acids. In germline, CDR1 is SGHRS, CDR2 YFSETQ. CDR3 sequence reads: CASSLGPGGTYEQYF. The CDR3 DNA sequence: TGCGCCAGCAGCTTGGGGCCAGGGGGGACCTACGAGCAGTACTTC.

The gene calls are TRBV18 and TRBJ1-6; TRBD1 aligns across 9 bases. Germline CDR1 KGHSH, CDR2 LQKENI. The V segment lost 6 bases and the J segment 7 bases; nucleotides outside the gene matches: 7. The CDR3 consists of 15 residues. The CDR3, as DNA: TGTGCCAGCTCCCCCTCGGACAGGGGAAATTCACCCCTCCACTTT. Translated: CASSPSDRGNSPLHF.

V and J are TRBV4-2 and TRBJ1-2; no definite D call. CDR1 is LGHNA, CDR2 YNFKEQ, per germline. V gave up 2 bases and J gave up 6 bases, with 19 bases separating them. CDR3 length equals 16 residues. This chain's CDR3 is CASSQFSSTAWDGYTF. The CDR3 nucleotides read TGTGCCAGCAGCCAATTCTCCTCGACCGCCTGGGATGGCTACACCTTC.

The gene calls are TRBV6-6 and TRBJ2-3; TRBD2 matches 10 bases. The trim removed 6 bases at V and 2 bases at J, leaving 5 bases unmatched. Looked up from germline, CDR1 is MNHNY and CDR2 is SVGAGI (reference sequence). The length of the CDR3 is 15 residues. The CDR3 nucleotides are TGTGCCAGCAGGATAGCGGGGGGCCCCACAGATACGCAGTATTTT. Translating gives CASRIAGGPTDTQYF.

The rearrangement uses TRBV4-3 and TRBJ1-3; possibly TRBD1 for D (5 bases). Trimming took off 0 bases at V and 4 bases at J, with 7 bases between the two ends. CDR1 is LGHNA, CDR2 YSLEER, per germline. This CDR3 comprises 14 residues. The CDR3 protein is CASSQDRVGNTIYF. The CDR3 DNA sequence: TGCGCCAGCAGCCAAGACAGGGTAGGAAACACCATATATTTT.

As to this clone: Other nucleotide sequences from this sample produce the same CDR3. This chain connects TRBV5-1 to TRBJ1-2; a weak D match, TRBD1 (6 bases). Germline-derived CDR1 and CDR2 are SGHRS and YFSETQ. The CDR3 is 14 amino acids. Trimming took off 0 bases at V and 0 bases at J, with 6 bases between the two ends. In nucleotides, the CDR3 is TGCGCCAGCAGCTTGGAGGGGGCTAACTATGGCTACACCTTC. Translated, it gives CASSLEGANYGYTF. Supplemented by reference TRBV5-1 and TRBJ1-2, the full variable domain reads KAGVTQTPRYLIKTRGQQVTLSCSPISGHRSVSWYQQTPGQGLQFLFEYFSETQRNKGNFPGRFSGRQFSNSRSEMNVSTLELGDSALYLCASSLEGANYGYTFGSGTRLTVV.

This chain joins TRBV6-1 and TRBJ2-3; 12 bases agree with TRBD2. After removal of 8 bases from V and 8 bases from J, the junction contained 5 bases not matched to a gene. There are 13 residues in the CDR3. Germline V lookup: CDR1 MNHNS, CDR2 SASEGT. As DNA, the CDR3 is TGTGCCAGCGGAGGACTAGCGGGGCCTACGCAGTATTTT. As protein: CASGGLAGPTQYF.

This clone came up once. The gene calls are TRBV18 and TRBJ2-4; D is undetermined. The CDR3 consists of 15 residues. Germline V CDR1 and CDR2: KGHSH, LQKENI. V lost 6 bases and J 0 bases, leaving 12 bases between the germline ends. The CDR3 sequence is CASSPTALAKNIQYF. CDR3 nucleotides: TGTGCCAGCTCCCCGACTGCGCTAGCCAAAAACATTCAGTACTTC.

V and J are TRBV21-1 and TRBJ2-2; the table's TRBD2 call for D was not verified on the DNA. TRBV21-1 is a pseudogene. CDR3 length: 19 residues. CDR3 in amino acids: CARRPGTSGSPRLCGELFF. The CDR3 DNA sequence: TGTGCCAGAAGACCTGGGACTAGCGGGAGTCCTCGGCTTTGTGGGGAGCTGTTTTTT.

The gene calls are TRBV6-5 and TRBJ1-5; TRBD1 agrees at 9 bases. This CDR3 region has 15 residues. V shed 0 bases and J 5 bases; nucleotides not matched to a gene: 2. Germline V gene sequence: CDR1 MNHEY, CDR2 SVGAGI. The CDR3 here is CASSYSRTGDQPQHF. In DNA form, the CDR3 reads TGTGCCAGCAGTTACTCCAGGACAGGGGATCAGCCCCAGCATTTT.

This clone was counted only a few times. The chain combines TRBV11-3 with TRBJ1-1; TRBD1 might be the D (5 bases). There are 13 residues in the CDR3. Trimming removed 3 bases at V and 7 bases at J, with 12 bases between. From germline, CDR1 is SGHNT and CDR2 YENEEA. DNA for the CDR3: TGTGCCAGCAGCTTTGGGACGCAATTTGAAGCTTTCTTT. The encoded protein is CASSFGTQFEAFF.

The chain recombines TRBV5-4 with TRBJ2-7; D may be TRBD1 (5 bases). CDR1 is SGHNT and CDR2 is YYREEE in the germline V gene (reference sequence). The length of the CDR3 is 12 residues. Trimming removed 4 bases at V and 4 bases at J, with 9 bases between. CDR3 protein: CASSLPGYEQYF. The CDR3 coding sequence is TGTGCCAGCAGCCTCCCAGGGTACGAGCAGTACTTC.

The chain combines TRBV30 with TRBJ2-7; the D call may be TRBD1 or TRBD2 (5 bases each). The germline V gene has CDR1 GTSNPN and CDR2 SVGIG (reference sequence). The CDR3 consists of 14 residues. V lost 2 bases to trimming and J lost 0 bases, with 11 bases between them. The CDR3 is CAWSPLGDSYEQYF. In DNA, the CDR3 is TGTGCCTGGAGTCCCTTGGGGGACTCCTACGAGCAGTACTTC.

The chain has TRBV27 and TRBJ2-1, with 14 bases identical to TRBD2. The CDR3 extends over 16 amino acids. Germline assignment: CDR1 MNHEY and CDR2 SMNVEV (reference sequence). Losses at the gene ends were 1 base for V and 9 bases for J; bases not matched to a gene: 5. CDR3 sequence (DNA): TGTGCCAGCAGTTTATTGGGGACTAGCGGGAGAGGTGAGCAGTTCTTC. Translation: CASSLLGTSGRGEQFF.

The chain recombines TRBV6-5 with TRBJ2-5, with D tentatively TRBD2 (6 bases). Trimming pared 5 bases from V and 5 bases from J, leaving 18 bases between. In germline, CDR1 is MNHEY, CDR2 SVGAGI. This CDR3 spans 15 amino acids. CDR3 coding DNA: TGTGCCAGCAGTCCACTCCCAAGCGGGCCGGAGACCCAGTACTTC. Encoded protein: CASSPLPSGPETQYF.

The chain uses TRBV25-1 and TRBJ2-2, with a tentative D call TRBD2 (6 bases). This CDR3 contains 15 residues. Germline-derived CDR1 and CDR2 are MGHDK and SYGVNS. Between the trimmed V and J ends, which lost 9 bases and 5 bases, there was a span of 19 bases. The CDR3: CASGVGGLGTGELFF. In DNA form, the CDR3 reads TGTGCCAGTGGGGTCGGAGGGCTCGGAACCGGGGAGCTGTTTTTT.

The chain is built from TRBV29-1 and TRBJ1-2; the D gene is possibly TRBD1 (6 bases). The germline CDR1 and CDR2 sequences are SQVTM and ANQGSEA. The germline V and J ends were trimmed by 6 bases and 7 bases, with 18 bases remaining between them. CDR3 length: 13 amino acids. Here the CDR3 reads CSVVTQGQGGYTF. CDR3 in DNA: TGCAGCGTGGTCACGCAGGGGCAAGGTGGCTACACCTTC.

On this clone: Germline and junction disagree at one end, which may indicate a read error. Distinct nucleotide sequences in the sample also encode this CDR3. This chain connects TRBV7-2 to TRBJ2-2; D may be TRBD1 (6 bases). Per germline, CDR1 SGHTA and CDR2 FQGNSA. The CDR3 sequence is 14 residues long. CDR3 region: CASSRGQHTGELFF. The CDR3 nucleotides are TGTGCCAGCAGTAGAGGACAGCACACCGGGGAGTTGTTTTTT.

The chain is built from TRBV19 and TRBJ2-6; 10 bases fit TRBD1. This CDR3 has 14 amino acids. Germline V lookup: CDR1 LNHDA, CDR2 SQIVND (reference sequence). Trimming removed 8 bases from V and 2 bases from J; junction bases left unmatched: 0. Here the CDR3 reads CASGQGAGANVLTF. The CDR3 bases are TGTGCCAGTGGACAGGGGGCTGGGGCCAACGTCCTGACTTTC.